These 16 T cell receptor beta chains came from one sample sequenced in a study of read filtering for tumor transcriptome and immune sequencing. From about 0.4 ug of RNA, a library with molecular barcoded alpha/delta and beta/gamma adaptors was made. TCRdb redid the calling of the reads with MiXCR, one entry per CDR3 protein. The sample contains 93,000 or so distinct CDR3 sequences, about 22% of which appear only once. The specimen was a population of CD138-negative cells sorted from bone marrow. These receptor sequences come from a donor older than 35 with multiple myeloma.

About this clonotype itself: A much more abundant neighbour one base away suggests this may be a read error. The chain employs TRBV28 and TRBJ1-5; D is undetermined. The V gene's germline CDR1 is MDHEN and CDR2 SYDVKM. This CDR3 comprises 15 residues. The DNA of the CDR3 is TGTGCCAGCACTTTAAGAGTCGAGAGCAATCAGCCCCAGCATTTT. As protein: CASTLRVESNQPQHF.

The chain links TRBV25-1 to TRBJ2-1; TRBD2 aligns across 8 bases. This CDR3 comprises 16 residues. The V segment lost 0 bases and the J segment 3 bases; nucleotides outside the gene matches: 4. CDR1 MGHDK and CDR2 SYGVNS come from the germline V gene. The CDR3 DNA follows: TGTGCCAGCAGTGAATATCGGGGGGGGATCTACAATGAGCAGTTCTTC. It specifies CASSEYRGGIYNEQFF.

This clonotype has more than one count but fewer than ten. The V and J genes are TRBV20-1 and TRBJ1-5, with TRBD1 matching 9 bases. CDR1 is DFQATT and CDR2 is SNEGSKA in the germline V gene (reference sequence). Trimming took 3 bases from V and 6 from J; bases not matched to a gene: 6. This CDR3 comprises 14 residues. The CDR3 loop is CSARRGQGGQPQHF. As DNA, the CDR3 is TGCAGTGCTAGGCGGGGACAGGGAGGTCAGCCCCAGCATTTT.

In this sample, this clonotype turned up a few times. This may stem from a read error, because a much larger clone lies one nucleotide away. The genes are TRBV20-1 and TRBJ2-4, with TRBD2 as a possible D gene (6 bases). The length of the CDR3 is 15 residues. Germline V gene lookup returns CDR1 DFQATT and CDR2 SNEGSKA (reference sequence). With 1 base removed from V and 0 bases from J, the gap between germline ends came to 10 bases. CDR3 in amino acids: CSARARTIAKNIQYF. The DNA for the CDR3 is TGCAGTGCTAGAGCTCGGACTATAGCCAAAAACATTCAGTACTTC.

This clonotype was found many times. The chain's CDR3 is CASSLRTGSTEAFF. DNA of the CDR3: TGCGCCAGCAGCTTACGGACAGGGAGCACTGAAGCTTTCTTT. The rearrangement uses TRBV5-1 and TRBJ1-1; 8 positions agree with TRBD1. In germline, CDR1 is SGHRS, CDR2 YFSETQ. J was trimmed by 4 bases and V by 2 bases; bases with no gene match: 4. The CDR3 sequence is 14 residues long.

This clonotype has a count of ten or more. The V gene is TRBV2, the J gene TRBJ1-1; 8 bases align to TRBD1. CDR3 length: 14 amino acids. V lost 6 bases, J lost 1 base, and 4 bases stayed unmatched. Germline-derived CDR1 and CDR2 are SNHLY and FYNNEI. CDR3 residues: CASSEGQANTEAFF. For the CDR3, the DNA is TGTGCCAGCAGCGAGGGACAGGCGAACACTGAAGCTTTCTTT.

Turning to this clonotype: A much larger clone lies a single base off, so this may be a read error. The V call is TRBV20-1, the J call TRBJ2-7; maybe TRBD2 (5 bases). The V gene's germline CDR1 is DFQATT and CDR2 SNEGSKA (reference sequence). The CDR3 covers 11 residues. Written as DNA, the CDR3 is TGCAGTGTACTAGACTCCTACGAGCGGTACTTC. It yields the protein CSVLDSYERYF.

This clonotype was observed at least ten times. The genes are TRBV20-1 and TRBJ1-1; no reliable D call. The germline gives CDR1 DFQATT, CDR2 SNEGSKA (reference sequence). This CDR3 has 13 residues. With 0 bases removed from V and 0 bases from J, the gap between germline ends came to 5 bases. Written as DNA, the CDR3 is TGCAGTGCTAGAGATCGAGTGAACACTGAAGCTTTCTTT. This sequence encodes CSARDRVNTEAFF.

The gene calls are TRBV28 and TRBJ2-5, with 10 nucleotides matching TRBD2. This CDR3 has 15 amino acids. Germline loops: CDR1 MDHEN, CDR2 SYDVKM. V shed 3 bases, J shed 1 base, and the junction held 2 bases outside the gene matches. In DNA form, the CDR3 reads TGTGCCAGCAGTTTTAGCGGGGGGCCCCAAGAGACCCAGTACTTC. This translates into CASSFSGGPQETQYF.

Note on this clonotype: This CDR3 fails to terminate in the conserved phenylalanine or tryptophan, so it likely reflects a read error. The rearrangement joins TRBV7-3 to TRBJ2-1; 8 bases map to TRBD2. The CDR3 loop spans 15 amino acids. Trimming removed 5 bases from V and 3 bases from J; junction bases left unmatched: 6. CDR1 and CDR2 (germline): SGHTA, FQGTGA. The CDR3 loop is CASSLGGGIYNEQFV. DNA of the CDR3: TGTGCCAGCAGCCTTGGCGGGGGGATCTACAATGAGCAGTTCGTC.

This clonotype was seen ten or more times. This chain uses TRBV12-3 or TRBV12-4 with TRBJ2-2; 9 bases fit TRBD2. There are 15 residues in the CDR3. J gave up 1 base and V 3 bases, and 0 bases lay outside the gene matches. The CDR3 DNA follows: TGTGCCAGCAGTTTGCGGGGGGGGAACACCGGGGAGCTGTTTTTT. As protein: CASSLRGGNTGELFF.

Ten or more counts support this clonotype. The chain carries TRBV18 and TRBJ1-5; possible D gene TRBD1, 6 bases. Germline V gene lookup returns CDR1 KGHSH and CDR2 LQKENI. V was trimmed by 5 bases and J by 4 bases, leaving 12 bases between them. The CDR3 is 14 residues long. The CDR3 DNA sequence: TGTGCCAGCTCAACACAGGGACCAAATCAGCCCCAGCATTTT. Its translation is CASSTQGPNQPQHF.

This clonotype was picked up many times. The V and J genes are TRBV28 and TRBJ2-5; D gene ambiguous. V lost 6 bases and J lost 6, with 8 bases in between. The V gene's germline CDR1 is MDHEN and CDR2 SYDVKM. There are 11 residues in the CDR3. The CDR3 is CASSLGKTQYF. In nucleotides, the CDR3 is TGTGCCAGCAGCCTGGGAAAGACCCAGTACTTC.

The sample holds a few counts of this clonotype. J is TRBJ2-1 and V is TRBV11-2; D is unclear. Germline values: CDR1 SGHAT, CDR2 FQNNGV. V gave up 4 bases and J gave up 4 bases, with 14 bases separating them. The CDR3 length is 15 residues. CDR3 in amino acids: CASSSQGLFYNEQFF. Written as DNA, the CDR3 is TGTGCCAGCAGCTCACAAGGGCTATTTTACAATGAGCAGTTCTTC.

This clonotype was detected many times. This chain joins TRBV18 and TRBJ2-7; a weak D match, TRBD1 (5 bases). There are 15 residues in the CDR3. V was shortened by 0 bases and J by 6 bases, with 15 bases between the two germline ends. The germline CDR1 and CDR2 sequences are KGHSH and LQKENI. CDR3 amino acids: CASSPPGQGLPEQYF. The CDR3 bases are TGTGCCAGCTCACCACCGGGGCAGGGCCTCCCCGAGCAGTACTTC.

Concerning this clonotype: This may stem from a read error, because a much larger clone lies one nucleotide away. The chain employs TRBV28 and TRBJ2-7; D may correspond to TRBD1 or TRBD2 (5 bases each). V was shortened by 1 base and J by 5 bases, with 18 bases between the two germline ends. The CDR3 extends over 16 amino acids. CDR1 is MDHEN and CDR2 is SYDVKM in the germline V gene. The CDR3 DNA reads as TGTGCCAGCAGTTTATTGCCCTCCCCAGGGACCCACGAGCAGTACTTC. This sequence encodes CASSLLPSPGTHEQYF.